This paragraph covers one T cell receptor (beta chain) sequence. This sample was taken from a study of blood T cell repertoires in COVID-19. On the study more broadly: Sample material is recorded as cDNA or gDNA derived from T cells, B-cell-depleted T cells, or PBMCs.

CDR1 and CDR2 (germline): LNHDA, SQIVND (reference sequence). Trimming cost V 10 bases and J 5 bases, with 15 bases left between them. The length of the CDR3 is 13 residues. The assay was immunoSEQ multiplex PCR, and TCRdb's table has in-frame clones only and misses some. The sample shows 25,000 to 30,000 clones, 93% of them seen only once. The sequenced sample was peripheral blood. The rearrangement uses TRBV19 and TRBJ1-5; D might be TRBD1 (5 bases). The TCR originated in a woman between 65 and 79 years old with COVID-19, enrolled during active disease. DNA for the CDR3: TGTGCCACGAGTAGACAGTCGGATCAGCCCCAGCATTTT. Its translation is CATSRQSDQPQHF.